These T cell receptor beta chains were read from a single sample in a study of blood T cell repertoires in COVID-19. Assay: immunoSEQ multiplex PCR; the TCRdb copy retains only in-frame clones and omits some. This sample has about 140,000 clones, with roughly four fifths found just once. The sequenced material came from peripheral blood. All receptors derive from a woman aged 60-75 years with acute or convalescent COVID-19. Each CDR3 is given without its conserved first and last residue. Size tells how often a clone was seen (once, few, many) or the class of an expanded clone, and some rows leave it out.

V: TRBV6-2/TRBV6-3; size: .; J: TRBJ2-3; CDR3: ASSYTSGSLDTQY
V: TRBV7-9; size: .; J: TRBJ1-4; CDR3: ASSLRGGGPLTNEKLF
V: TRBV29-1; size: .; J: TRBJ1-1; CDR3: SVNRGRAEAF
V: TRBV12-1; size: .; J: TRBJ1-5; CDR3: ASSFAGRQHQPQH
V: TRBV10-3; size: .; J: TRBJ1-4; CDR3: AISEGRIGAATNEKLF
V: TRBV10-3; size: .; J: TRBJ1-1; CDR3: AIGQGAGGTEAF
V: TRBV5-1; size: .; J: TRBJ2-5; CDR3: ASSPAWGLAGGSGHQETQY
V: TRBV7-2; size: .; J: TRBJ2-7; CDR3: ASGQGTGTYEQY
V: TRBV28; size: few; J: TRBJ1-2; CDR3: ASSRGAMGGYT
V: TRBV27; size: .; J: TRBJ1-1; CDR3: ASSDRVNTEAF
V: TRBV27; size: .; J: TRBJ2-1; CDR3: ASSLAGGAYNEQF
V: TRBV5-4; size: .; J: TRBJ2-5; CDR3: ASSLGLAGGQETQY
V: TRBV6-5; size: .; J: TRBJ1-1; CDR3: ASSNRWEISEAF
V: TRBV7-9; size: .; J: TRBJ2-3; CDR3: ASSLEGRVGPDTQY
V: TRBV27; size: .; J: TRBJ2-6; CDR3: ASSLRGPGANVLT
V: TRBV12-3/TRBV12-4; size: .; J: TRBJ1-2; CDR3: ASSLVQGYT
V: TRBV28; size: .; J: TRBJ2-7; CDR3: ASSSRTSGLIYEQY
V: TRBV7-4; size: .; J: TRBJ1-5; CDR3: ASTATGGNQPQH
V: TRBV7-8; size: .; J: TRBJ2-7; CDR3: ASSLNAGGSFDEQY
V: TRBV11-3; size: .; J: TRBJ2-1; CDR3: ASSPTSYGEQF
V: TRBV28; size: .; J: TRBJ2-7; CDR3: ASSPDRGGYEQY
V: TRBV3-1/TRBV3-2; size: .; J: TRBJ2-3; CDR3: ASSHGLAGDTQY
V: TRBV5-1; size: .; J: TRBJ1-6; CDR3: ASSPGLENSPLH
V: TRBV27; size: .; J: TRBJ2-3; CDR3: ASSLKRLGDTQY
V: TRBV29-1; size: .; J: TRBJ2-7; CDR3: SVDDRLSGEQY
V: TRBV29-1; size: once; J: TRBJ2-1; CDR3: SVESVRTSAYNEQF
V: TRBV10-3; size: few; J: TRBJ2-7; CDR3: AISEKRTNEQY
V: TRBV18; size: .; J: TRBJ2-7; CDR3: ASSPGTGRYEQY
V: TRBV19; size: .; J: TRBJ2-3; CDR3: ASSLPGWGPDTQY
V: TRBV3-1/TRBV3-2; size: .; J: TRBJ2-7; CDR3: ASSSTSEISYEQY
V: TRBV28; size: .; J: TRBJ1-6; CDR3: ASSSGATGVNYNSPLH
V: TRBV27; size: .; J: TRBJ1-5; CDR3: ASSLEGTVNQPQH
V: TRBV10-3; size: few; J: TRBJ1-1; CDR3: AISRGGRNTEAF
V: TRBV4-1; size: .; J: TRBJ1-2; CDR3: ASSQETTGFHYGYT
V: TRBV12-3/TRBV12-4; size: once; J: TRBJ1-1; CDR3: ASRRQGYTEAF
V: TRBV5-1; size: .; J: TRBJ1-1; CDR3: ASSLQQAATEAF
V: TRBV7-2; size: few; J: TRBJ2-2; CDR3: ASSLEATGELF
V: TRBV2; size: few; J: TRBJ1-5; CDR3: ASRTTGNQPQH
V: TRBV2; size: .; J: TRBJ1-1; CDR3: ASNLLITGVRTEAF
V: TRBV19; size: .; J: TRBJ1-2; CDR3: ASMANRPNYGYT
V: TRBV6-5; size: .; J: TRBJ1-2; CDR3: ASSLRTGPQGYGYT
V: TRBV7-9; size: .; J: TRBJ2-1; CDR3: ASSSTEEDGWGGNEQF
V: TRBV9; size: .; J: TRBJ2-7; CDR3: ASSPLGSSYEQY
V: TRBV7-3; size: .; J: TRBJ2-6; CDR3: ASSAQGSGANVLT
V: TRBV2; size: .; J: TRBJ2-7; CDR3: ASSGEVNYEQY
V: TRBV6-5; size: .; J: TRBJ1-2; CDR3: ASSLHGNYGYT
V: TRBV5-8; size: .; J: TRBJ1-2; CDR3: ASSRDRNYGYT
V: TRBV27; size: .; J: TRBJ2-3; CDR3: ASSFSRQNTQY
V: TRBV3-1/TRBV3-2; size: .; J: TRBJ1-4; CDR3: ASSQGPIANEKLF
V: TRBV5-1; size: .; J: TRBJ2-1; CDR3: ASSEGEQF
V: TRBV30; size: .; J: TRBJ2-3; CDR3: AWSEGGRTDTQY
V: TRBV7-2; size: .; J: TRBJ2-1; CDR3: ASSLPGLAGVMGYEQF
V: TRBV28; size: .; J: TRBJ2-5; CDR3: ASSLGGIKETQY
V: TRBV20-1; size: .; J: TRBJ2-1; CDR3: SASAGRDGEQF
V: TRBV27; size: few; J: TRBJ1-2; CDR3: ASSLSGNYGYT
V: TRBV24-1; size: few; J: TRBJ2-1; CDR3: ATSDGAQHEQF
V: TRBV18; size: .; J: TRBJ2-3; CDR3: ASSPLTGKTDTQY